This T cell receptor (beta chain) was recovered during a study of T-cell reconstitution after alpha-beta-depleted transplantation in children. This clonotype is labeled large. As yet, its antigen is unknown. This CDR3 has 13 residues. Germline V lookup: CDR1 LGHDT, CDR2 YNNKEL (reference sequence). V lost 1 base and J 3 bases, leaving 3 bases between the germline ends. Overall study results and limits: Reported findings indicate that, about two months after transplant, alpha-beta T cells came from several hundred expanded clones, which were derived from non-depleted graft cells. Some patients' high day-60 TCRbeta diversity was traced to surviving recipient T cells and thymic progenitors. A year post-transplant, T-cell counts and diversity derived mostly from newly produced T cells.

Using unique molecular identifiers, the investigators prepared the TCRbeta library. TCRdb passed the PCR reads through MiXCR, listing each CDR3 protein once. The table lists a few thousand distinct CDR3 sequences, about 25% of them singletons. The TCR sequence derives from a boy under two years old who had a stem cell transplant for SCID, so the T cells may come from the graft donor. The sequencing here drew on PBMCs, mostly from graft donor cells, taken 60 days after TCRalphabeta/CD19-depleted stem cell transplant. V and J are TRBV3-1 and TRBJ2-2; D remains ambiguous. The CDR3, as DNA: TGTGCCAGCAGCCAAGTAGACACCGGGGAGCTGTTTTTT. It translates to CASSQVDTGELFF.